These 9 T cell receptor beta chains originate from one sample sequenced in a study of CD8+CD57+ T cells in acquired aplastic anemia. Profiling of TCR beta VDJ combinations and CDR3 sequences used genomic DNA as template. TCRdb redid the calling of the reads with MiXCR, one entry per CDR3 protein. This table holds 150,000 or so distinct CDR3 sequences, around half found once. In patients chosen for sequencing, flow cytometry had shown CD8+CD57+ cell expansion. The sample was sorted CD4+, CD8+, or CD8+CD57+ T cells (not recorded which) from PBMCs. Receptor source: a human donor with aplastic anemia.

This clonotype was found once. This chain links TRBV5-1 with TRBJ1-2; D remains unclear. The CDR3 has 12 amino acids. CDR1 and CDR2 (germline): SGHRS, YFSETQ. V was cut by 0 bases and J by 9 bases, with 9 bases left in between. The CDR3 spells CASSLGTERYTF. As DNA, the CDR3 is TGCGCCAGCAGCTTGGGGACTGAACGCTACACCTTC.

This clonotype has at least ten counts. The CDR3 DNA reads as TGTGCCAGCAGCCAAAGGGATTGGGGACTCTATGGCTACACCTTC. Its translation: CASSQRDWGLYGYTF. This rearrangement joins TRBV4-2 to TRBJ1-2; tentatively, D is TRBD1 (5 bases). The germline V and J ends were trimmed by 2 bases and 4 bases, with 14 bases remaining between them. This CDR3 spans 15 amino acids. The germline gives CDR1 LGHNA, CDR2 YNFKEQ.

In its sample, this clonotype was seen many times. The chain couples TRBV29-1 to TRBJ2-1; D might be TRBD1 or TRBD2, each matching 5 bases. Germline assignment: CDR1 SQVTM and CDR2 ANQGSEA. CDR3 size: 14 residues. V gave up 8 bases and J gave up 5 bases, with 19 bases separating them. CDR3 sequence (DNA): TGCAGCCTCCGGATGAGGGGTTGGGACAATGAGCAGTTCTTC. It specifies CSLRMRGWDNEQFF.

This CDR3 is CASSSQKGLEAFF. The CDR3 region has the DNA TGTGCCAGTAGTAGCCAAAAGGGTCTCGAAGCTTTCTTT. This chain links TRBV19 with TRBJ1-1, with D unclear. The CDR3 sequence is 13 residues long. Trimming cost V 4 bases and J 8 bases, with 14 bases left between them. Germline loops: CDR1 LNHDA, CDR2 SQIVND (reference sequence).

In nucleotides, the CDR3 is TGTGCCAGCAGTGTACAGGGCAACTACGAGCAGTACTTC. Residues: CASSVQGNYEQYF. The genes are TRBV2 and TRBJ2-7; D perhaps matches TRBD1 (6 bases). CDR3 length: 13 residues. Germline assignment: CDR1 SNHLY and CDR2 FYNNEI. The V and J ends lost 4 bases and 3 bases respectively, with 10 bases between them. Looking up the rest from reference TRBV2 and TRBJ2-7 gives the full variable domain: EPEVTQTPSHQVTQMGQEVILRCVPISNHLYFYWYRQILGQKVEFLVSFYNNEISEKSEIFDDQFSVERPDGSNFTLKIRSTKLEDSAMYFCASSVQGNYEQYFGPGTRLTVT.

This sequence joins TRBV7-2 and TRBJ2-5; D ambiguous. V was pared by 0 bases and J by 5 bases, with 10 bases between. CDR1 is SGHTA, CDR2 FQGNSA, per germline. The CDR3 spans 14 residues. The CDR3 loop reads CASSLARSRETQYF. The CDR3, as DNA: TGTGCCAGCAGCTTAGCCAGAAGTCGGGAGACCCAGTACTTC.

Concerning this clonotype: A much larger clonotype is one base distant, so this may be a read error. The chain joins TRBV27 to TRBJ2-3; 9 nucleotides match TRBD1. The J call is doubtful: the DNA matches TRBJ1-5 better. Germline values: CDR1 MNHEY, CDR2 SMNVEV (reference sequence). The CDR3 consists of 12 residues. Here the CDR3 DNA reads TGTGCCAGTGGACAGGGGCAGGGTACGCAGCATTTT. This gives the protein CASGQGQGTQHF.

This clonotype showed up just a few times. The V call is TRBV19, the J call TRBJ1-5, with 7 bases lining up with TRBD1. With 4 bases clipped from V and 9 bases from J, the junction kept 18 bases outside the gene matches. CDR1 LNHDA and CDR2 SQIVND come from the germline V gene (reference sequence). The CDR3 contains 17 residues. The CDR3 reads CASSTYMTGTALWPQHF. CDR3 nucleotides: TGTGCCAGTAGTACCTATATGACCGGGACAGCCCTTTGGCCCCAGCATTTT.

The table lists this clonotype with many counts. The chain combines TRBV7-2 with TRBJ2-6; D might be TRBD2 (6 bases). There are 18 residues in the CDR3. CDR1 is SGHTA, CDR2 FQGNSA, per germline. V gave up 5 bases and J gave up 2 bases, with 19 bases separating them. CDR3 residues: CASSHPWGGVTGANVLTF. CDR3 coding DNA: TGTGCCAGCAGCCACCCTTGGGGCGGGGTAACTGGGGCCAACGTCCTGACTTTC.